This T cell receptor beta chain is from a study of blood T cell repertoires in COVID-19. About the study: Nucleic acid was either cDNA or gDNA, and it came from T cells, B-cell-depleted T cells, or PBMCs.

The CDR3 loop spans 14 amino acids. CDR1 is SGHTA, CDR2 FQGNSA, per germline. Trimming stripped 4 bases from V and 5 bases from J, with 13 bases between. How the authors handled the data: Estimates of nucleated cell counts were drawn from the amplification of reference gene primers. Clones were sequenced by immunoSEQ multiplex PCR, and TCRdb holds only the in-frame ones, with some missing. That table gives V, J and clone size, and the DNA gave D and trimming. The sample lists roughly 250,000 clones, around 86% occurring once. This clonotype originated in a man aged 35 to 55 who had recovered from COVID-19. V usage is TRBV7-2 and J usage is TRBJ2-3, with D uncertain. Sample: peripheral blood. Here the CDR3 reads CASSSALRVDTQYF. CDR3 DNA: TGTGCCAGCAGCTCCGCGTTGCGCGTAGATACGCAGTATTTT.